The T cell receptor (beta chain) described here comes from a study of blood T cell repertoires in COVID-19 (dated by TCRdb to between 2020 and 2021). Study-wide context: Samples from collaborators originated in the United States, Italy and Spain and spanned both the acute and convalescent phases of COVID-19. The prospective study material was composed of cDNA or gDNA derived from T cells, B-cell-depleted T cells, or PBMCs. The dataset comprised deeply sampled blood TCRbeta repertoires from subjects exposed to, actively infected with, or recovered from COVID-19. The samples were drawn from the first 160 participants of the ongoing ImmuneRACE study and from some 1,300 subjects provided by 6 global collaborators. Sample metadata almost always included a de-identified subject ID, COVID-19 status, age in years and sex. The repertoires were released in a freely available public database intended as a resource for research on the immune response to SARS-CoV-2. Where available, HLA class I and class II types were taken from metadata supplied by the sample provider and were not determined by assay-based typing. Results and caveats for the whole study, not just this receptor: The quantity of clinical and demographic metadata differed by source and by participant and was supplied without curation.

TCRbeta CDR3 regions were amplified from genomic DNA by means of the immunoSEQ Assay, a bias-controlled multiplex PCR. For the original study's pipeline: The number of nucleated cells in each sample was estimated by amplification of reference gene primers within the assay. To quantify the absolute abundance of each unique TCRbeta CDR3 rearrangement, sequence reads were collapsed and filtered. Productive Simpson clonality was computed per sample as the square root of Simpson's diversity index over productive rearrangements. TCRdb mirrors the immuneACCESS table, restricted to in-frame sequences. Some clones are absent from its copies; in checked studies, under half trace to an unresolved V gene, and the reason for the others is unknown. D and trimming come from the DNA, and the V and J calls and clone size come from that table. This sample holds a few hundred thousand clones; around 80% were observed only once. More than 7% of the sample goes to the ten largest clones.

Clipping removes 2 bases from V and 6 bases from J, with 4 as the unmatched junction base count. CDR3 length: 14 amino acids, cysteine to phenylalanine. Only CDR3 DNA remains: 42 bases, in frame from the first base. Sequences MGHDK (CDR1) and SYGVNS (CDR2) are obtained from the germline V gene. Whole blood was collected in K2EDTA tubes by collaborating institutions according to the institutions' own protocols. For TCRbeta analysis, collaborators shipped samples as frozen whole blood, isolated PBMCs, or DNA extracted from either of those sample types. With respect to this clone: No cognate antigen has been identified for it. Base-call qualities are not available, and no considerably larger clone is one nucleotide away. The identical CDR3 is also encoded by other nucleotide sequences in the sample.

The V and J genes are TRBV25-1 and TRBJ1-2; 9 junctional bases match TRBD1. The sequenced material came from peripheral blood. The receptor comes from a woman between 70 and 85 years old with acute or convalescent COVID-19. This receptor has the CDR3 CASSETGGRDGYTF. The DNA is as follows: TGTGCCAGCAGTGAAACAGGGGGCCGGGATGGCTACACCTTC.